This TCR beta chain comes out of a study of a mutant IDH1 vaccine in newly diagnosed glioma. At the level of the study: Each patient was administered eight vaccinations, scheduled in weeks 1, 3, 5, 7, 11, 15, 19 and 23. Vaccinations were initiated 4-6 weeks following radiotherapy alone, or were given together with temozolomide cycles. Therapy received beforehand was radiotherapy, temozolomide, or both, with most patients given both.

Using immunoSEQ multiplex PCR, the repertoire was profiled, and TCRdb retains in-frame clones only, with some absent. The sample consists of about 40,000 clones, roughly 92% of them appearing once. In this sample, this clone turned up once. Its antigen is not known. Specified time point: week 5, during vaccination. Doses consisted of 300 ug of mutant IDH1 20-mer peptide each, paired with topical imiquimod. There were new WHO grade 3 or 4 astrocytomas in the donors, and these were IDH1-mutant and ATRX-lost. CDR1 is SQVTM, CDR2 ANQGSEA, per germline. This CDR3 is built from 11 residues. The chain is built from TRBV29-1 and TRBJ2-7; D might be TRBD2 (5 bases). The receptor was isolated from a man aged 50 to 59 with glioma. This material consisted of PBMCs, taken from a glioma patient whose treatment included an IDH1 peptide vaccine. The chain's CDR3 is CSARESYEQYF. DNA for the CDR3: TGCTCTGCGAGGGAGAGTTACGAGCAGTACTTC.